This T cell receptor beta chain was sequenced in a study of T-cell reconstitution after alpha-beta-depleted transplantation in children. The study, taken as a whole, reports: Several hundred expanded graft clones reportedly gave rise to the alpha-beta T cells present about two months after transplant. Certain patients had high TCRbeta diversity at day 60, and it came from recipient T cells and thymic progenitors that survived. By one year post-transplant, T-cell counts and diversity largely arose from T cells that were newly produced.

As regards this clonotype: Its antigen is not identified.

Using unique molecular identifiers, the investigators prepared the TCRbeta library. From the PCR reads, TCRdb called clonotypes with MiXCR, one entry per CDR3 protein. The table lists 300,000 to 350,000 distinct CDR3 sequences, roughly 21% of them singletons. The CDR3 runs 14 residues. Trimming took 2 bases from V and 3 from J; bases not matched to a gene: 3. The sample consisted of PBMCs, mostly from graft donor cells, taken 180 days after TCRalphabeta/CD19-depleted stem cell transplant. V usage is TRBV12-3 or TRBV12-4 and J usage is TRBJ1-1; 7 bases line up with TRBD1. This clonotype was sampled from a male patient under 18 who had a stem cell transplant for acute lymphoblastic leukemia, so the T cells may come from the graft donor. The CDR3 reads CASSLTRGYTEAFF. The CDR3 region has the DNA TGTGCCAGCAGTTTAACCAGGGGGTACACTGAAGCTTTCTTT.